These T cell receptor beta chains were read from a single sample in a study of STAT3 mutations in large granular lymphocyte leukemia. Clones were sequenced by immunoSEQ multiplex PCR, and TCRdb holds only the in-frame ones, with some missing. Recorded for this sample: 100 or so clones. The sequencing sample was made of peripheral blood mononuclear cells. The source is an older woman with T-cell large granular lymphocyte leukemia. Some clones in this sample may be carry-over from other donors' samples. The CDR3 runs from the conserved cysteine through the conserved F or W. The order of the fields is J gene, D gene, clone size, V gene, CDR3 protein, CDR3 DNA. D genes are given only for firm matches. A clone size is listed for some rows: how often the clone was seen (once, few, many), or a class if it is expanded.

>TRBJ2-3|-|-|TRBV5-1
CASSKIYLPFADTQYF
TGCGCCAGCAGCAAGATCTACCTACCATTCGCAGATACGCAGTATTTT
>TRBJ1-5|-|few|TRBV5-5
CASSPEGFQPQHF
TGTGCCAGCAGCCCCGAGGGGTTTCAGCCCCAGCATTTT
>TRBJ2-4|-|-|TRBV29-1
CSVRGEGDIQYF
TGCAGCGTTCGCGGGGAGGGGGACATTCAGTACTTC
>TRBJ2-6|-|-|TRBV25-1
CASSHYEELDSRANVLTF
TGTGCCAGCAGTCATTATGAAGAACTGGACAGTCGGGCCAACGTCCTGACTTTC
>TRBJ1-5|-|medium-sized|TRBV7-2
CASSPEGFQPQHF
TGTGCCAGCAGCCCCGAGGGGTTTCAGCCCCAGCATTTT
>TRBJ1-5|-|medium-sized|TRBV7-5
CASSPEGFQPQHF
TGTGCCAGCAGCCCCGAGGGGTTTCAGCCCCAGCATTTT
>TRBJ1-6|TRBD1|-|TRBV9
CASSEDRGNNSPLHF
TGTGCCAGCAGCGAGGACAGGGGTAATAATTCACCCCTCCACTTT
>TRBJ1-1|-|-|TRBV19
CASSIRARSPPAFF
TGTGCCAGTAGTATAAGGGCCAGGTCCCCCCCCGCTTTCTTT
>TRBJ1-1|-|few|TRBV4-3
CASSQVQYTEAFF
TGCGCCAGCAGCCAAGTACAGTACACTGAAGCTTTCTTT
>TRBJ2-3|TRBD2|-|TRBV2
CASSEWGGGGTDTQYF
TGTGCCAGCAGTGAATGGGGCGGGGGGGGAACAGATACGCAGTATTTT
>TRBJ1-2|-|few|TRBV7-7
CASSCGRKTYGYTF
TGTGCCAGCAGCTGTGGCCGAAAGACCTATGGCTACACCTTC
>TRBJ2-3|TRBD1|-|TRBV13
CASSTRPGQGATPDTQYF
TGTGCCAGCAGCACACGGCCGGGACAGGGGGCGACCCCAGATACGCAGTATTTT
>TRBJ2-3|TRBD2|-|TRBV7-9
CASSFFSSGGRADTQYF
TGTGCCAGCAGCTTTTTCTCGTCGGGGGGGCGTGCAGATACGCAGTATTTT
>TRBJ1-1|-|-|TRBV7-9
CASSLVSVEAFF
TGTGCCAGCAGCTTAGTGAGTGTAGAAGCTTTCTTT
>TRBJ1-1|-|-|TRBV19
CASSSGSPNTEAFF
TGTGCCAGTAGTAGTGGGAGCCCCAACACTGAAGCTTTCTTT
>TRBJ1-5|-|few|TRBV11-3
CASSPEGFQPQHF
TGTGCCAGCAGCCCCGAGGGGTTTCAGCCCCAGCATTTT
>TRBJ1-3|-|-|TRBV5-4
CASSLGIAGTGNTIYF
TGTGCCAGCAGCTTGGGGATCGCAGGGACTGGAAACACCATATATTTT
>TRBJ2-4|TRBD2|-|TRBV4-1
CASSPDTGGDPIQYF
TGCGCCAGCAGCCCTGATACGGGGGGTGACCCCATTCAGTACTTC
>TRBJ1-4|TRBD1|few|TRBV11-2
CARGTDLERTNEKLFF
TGTGCCAGAGGGACAGACCTGGAACGAACTAATGAAAAACTGTTTTTT
>TRBJ2-1|TRBD2|-|TRBV6-6
CASAPKASGVYEQFF
TGTGCCAGCGCCCCGAAGGCTAGCGGGGTCTATGAGCAGTTCTTC
>TRBJ1-3|TRBD1|-|TRBV9
CASSPPGTGGNTIYF
TGTGCCAGCAGCCCACCCGGGACAGGGGGAAACACCATATATTTT
>TRBJ1-6|-|-|TRBV21-1
CASSREGRGSYNSPLHF
TGTGCCAGCAGCAGAGAGGGCAGAGGCTCCTATAATTCACCCCTCCACTTT